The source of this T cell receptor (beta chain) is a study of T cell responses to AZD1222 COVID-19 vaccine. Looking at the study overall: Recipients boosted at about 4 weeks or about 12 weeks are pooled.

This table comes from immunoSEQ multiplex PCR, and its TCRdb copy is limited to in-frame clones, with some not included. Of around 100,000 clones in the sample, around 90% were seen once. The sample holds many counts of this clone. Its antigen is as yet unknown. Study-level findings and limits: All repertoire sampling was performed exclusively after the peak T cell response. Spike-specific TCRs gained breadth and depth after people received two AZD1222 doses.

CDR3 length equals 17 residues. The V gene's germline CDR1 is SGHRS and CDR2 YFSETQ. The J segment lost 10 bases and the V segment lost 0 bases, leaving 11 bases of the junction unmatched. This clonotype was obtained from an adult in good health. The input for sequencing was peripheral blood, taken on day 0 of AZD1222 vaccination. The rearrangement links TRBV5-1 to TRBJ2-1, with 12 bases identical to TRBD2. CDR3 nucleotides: TGCGCCAGCAGCTTGGCCCTAGCGGGAGGGCCAAGTTACGAGCAGTTCTTC. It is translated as CASSLALAGGPSYEQFF.